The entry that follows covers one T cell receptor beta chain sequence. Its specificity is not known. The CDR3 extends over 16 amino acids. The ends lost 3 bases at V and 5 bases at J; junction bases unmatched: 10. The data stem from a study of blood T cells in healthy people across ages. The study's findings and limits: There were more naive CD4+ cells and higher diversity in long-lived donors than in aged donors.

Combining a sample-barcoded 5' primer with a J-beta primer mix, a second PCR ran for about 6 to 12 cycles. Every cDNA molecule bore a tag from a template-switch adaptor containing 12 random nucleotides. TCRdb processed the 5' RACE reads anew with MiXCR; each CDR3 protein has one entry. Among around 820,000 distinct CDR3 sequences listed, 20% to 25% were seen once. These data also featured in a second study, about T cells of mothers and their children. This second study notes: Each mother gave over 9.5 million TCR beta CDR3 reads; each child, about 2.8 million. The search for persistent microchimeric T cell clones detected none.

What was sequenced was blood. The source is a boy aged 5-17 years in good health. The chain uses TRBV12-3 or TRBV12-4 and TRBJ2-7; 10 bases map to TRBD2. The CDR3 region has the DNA TGTGCCAGCAGTTTCGGTGGGGCTAGCGGGAGCCACGAGCAGTACTTC. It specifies CASSFGGASGSHEQYF.